The sequence of this T cell receptor (beta chain) was determined in a study of blood T cell repertoires in COVID-19. Study as a whole: PBMCs, B-cell-depleted T cells, or T cells provided the cDNA or gDNA that made up the material.

In the original processing: For nucleated cells, counts were estimated from reference gene primer amplification. Clones were read by immunoSEQ multiplex PCR, and TCRdb kept only the in-frame ones, dropping some. That table supplies the V and J calls and clone size; D and trimming were determined from the DNA. The repertoire holds a few hundred thousand clones, roughly 85% seen once, with 3.5% to 4% in the top ten. Sequencing was carried out using peripheral blood. This receptor was obtained from a young woman with acute or convalescent COVID-19.

CDR3 protein: CASSPLGQELNQPQHF. CDR3 bases: TGTGCCAGCAGCCCACTGGGACAGGAACTCAATCAGCCCCAGCATTTT. The V gene is TRBV11-2, the J gene TRBJ1-5, with 8 positions matching TRBD1. Losses at the gene ends were 5 bases for V and 3 bases for J; bases not matched to a gene: 9. Germline CDR1 is SGHAT and CDR2 is FQNNGV. This CDR3 spans 16 amino acids.